The text below deals with one T cell receptor (beta chain). The data stem from a study of blood T cell repertoires in COVID-19. Study details: Samples representing acute and convalescent COVID-19 were sourced from the United States, Italy and Spain. From T cells, B-cell-depleted T cells, or PBMCs came the material, which was cDNA or gDNA.

Germline lookup yields CDR1 ENHRY and CDR2 SYGVKD. The CDR3 contains 18 residues. With 3 bases clipped from V and 4 bases from J, the junction kept 9 bases outside the gene matches. Original processing methods: Reference gene primers were amplified, and this amplification served to estimate nucleated cell counts. Measured with immunoSEQ multiplex PCR; TCRdb has only the in-frame clones, and not every one. V and J calls and clone size follow that table, whereas D and trimming were derived from the DNA. The sample gives around 130,000 clones, approximately 83% of which show up once; around 16% is in the top ten.

Sequenced: peripheral blood. This TCR came from a woman aged 45-60 years who had recovered from COVID-19. This chain uses TRBV10-3 with TRBJ2-6; 10 bases line up with TRBD1. The CDR3 spells CAISDRDRGSSGANVLTF. In nucleotides, the CDR3 is TGTGCCATCAGTGATAGGGACAGGGGCTCCTCCGGGGCCAACGTCCTGACTTTC.